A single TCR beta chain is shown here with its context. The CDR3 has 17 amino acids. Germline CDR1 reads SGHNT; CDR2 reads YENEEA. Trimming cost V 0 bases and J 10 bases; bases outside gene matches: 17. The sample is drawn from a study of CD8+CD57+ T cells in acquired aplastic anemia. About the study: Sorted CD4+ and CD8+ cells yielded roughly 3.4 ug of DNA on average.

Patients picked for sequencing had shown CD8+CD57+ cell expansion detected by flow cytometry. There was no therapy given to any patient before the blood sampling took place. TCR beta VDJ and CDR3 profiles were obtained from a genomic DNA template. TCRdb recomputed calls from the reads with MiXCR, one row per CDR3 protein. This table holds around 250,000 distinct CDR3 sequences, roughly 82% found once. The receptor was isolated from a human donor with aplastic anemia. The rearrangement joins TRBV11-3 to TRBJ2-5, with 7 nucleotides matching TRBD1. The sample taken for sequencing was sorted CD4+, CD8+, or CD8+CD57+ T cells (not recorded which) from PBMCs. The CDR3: CASSLDLTGNTEAFQYF. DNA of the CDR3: TGTGCCAGCAGCTTAGATCTGACAGGGAACACTGAAGCTTTCCAGTACTTC. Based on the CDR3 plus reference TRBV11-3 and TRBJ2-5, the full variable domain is EAGVVQSPRYKIIEKKQPVAFWCNPISGHNTLYWYLQNLGQGPELLIRYENEEAVDDSQLPKDRFSAERLKGVDSTLKIQPAELGDSAVYLCASSLDLTGNTEAFQYFGPGTRLLVL.